This T cell receptor beta chain was captured in a study of patients and donors after allogeneic stem cell transplantation. As to this clonotype: Relative to the germline gene, one junction end is altered; a read error may explain this.

TCRdb reprocessed the RT-PCR reads via MiXCR and lists one record per CDR3 protein. The table records roughly 880,000 distinct CDR3 sequences, about 20% of them present only once. The CDR3 totals 14 residues. Germline V lookup: CDR1 SGHTA, CDR2 FQGTGA. The sample consisted of blood, either unsorted or a sorted T cell fraction (not recorded which). This chain joins TRBV7-3 and TRBJ2-1, with D unclear. The TCR sequence derives from a human donor who was either an allogeneic HSCT recipient or a stem cell or donor lymphocyte infusion donor (not recorded which). It is not recorded whose cells these are; they may come from a transplant donor. CDR3 sequence (DNA): TGTGCCAGCAGCTTGCAAGCAGACTTAGGAGAGCGGTTCTTC. Its translation: CASSLQADLGERFF.